Listed below are T cell receptor beta chains from one sample, sequenced in a study of blood T cell repertoires in COVID-19. Profiling relied on immunoSEQ multiplex PCR, and the TCRdb table lists in-frame clones only, not all of them. The data contain about 110,000 clones, around 90% of them singletons. The specimen sequenced was peripheral blood. All receptors derive from a human donor in a cohort sampled during active COVID-19. Both conserved end residues are part of each CDR3. The D gene is left open where the match is weak. Some rows mark clone size as missing; the rest say once, few, many or name a class of expanded clone.

d_call j_call clone_size v_call cdr3_aa cdr3_nt
NA TRBJ2-7 NA TRBV28 CASSFRGSVHEQYF TGTGCCAGCAGTTTCCGGGGTTCGGTCCACGAGCAGTACTTC
NA TRBJ2-3 NA TRBV2 CASSWSGEYSDTQYF TGTGCCAGCAGTTGGTCCGGGGAGTACTCAGATACGCAGTATTTT
TRBD1 TRBJ2-2 NA TRBV19 CASSASRRQGGTGELFF TGTGCCAGTAGTGCGTCAAGGCGACAGGGGGGAACCGGGGAGCTGTTTTTT
TRBD1 TRBJ1-2 NA TRBV27 CASSSDRDGYTF TGTGCCAGCAGTTCCGACAGGGACGGCTACACCTTC
NA TRBJ1-1 NA TRBV6-5 CASTRGGEAFF TGTGCCAGCACAAGGGGGGGAGAAGCTTTCTTT
NA TRBJ2-3 NA TRBV11-2 CASRPQRGGRTSTDTQYF TGTGCCAGCAGACCCCAAAGGGGGGGGCGGACTAGCACAGATACGCAGTATTTT
NA TRBJ1-4 once TRBV13 CASSSGSLRSGRSNEKLFF TGTGCCAGCAGCTCCGGTAGCCTCCGTAGCGGTCGGTCTAATGAAAAACTGTTTTTT
NA TRBJ2-5 NA TRBV6-1 CASSESRDPIGLAGETQYF TGTGCCAGCAGTGAATCCAGGGACCCCATAGGTTTGGCGGGGGAGACCCAGTACTTC
TRBD2 TRBJ2-1 NA TRBV19 CASRPSGSSYNEQFF TGTGCCAGTCGTCCTAGCGGGAGCTCCTACAATGAGCAGTTCTTC
TRBD2 TRBJ2-1 NA TRBV4-2 CASSQDPSGGSNEQFF TGTGCCAGCAGCCAAGACCCTAGCGGCGGGAGTAATGAGCAGTTCTTC
NA TRBJ2-1 NA TRBV30 CAWTKGLGDEQFF TGTGCCTGGACAAAAGGGTTGGGAGATGAGCAGTTCTTC
NA TRBJ1-5 NA TRBV4-1 CASSQEDSDGQPQHF TGCGCCAGCAGCCAAGAAGACAGCGATGGACAGCCCCAGCATTTT
TRBD1 TRBJ1-2 NA TRBV9 CASSGDRRNYGYTF TGTGCCAGCAGCGGGGACAGGCGGAACTATGGCTACACCTTC
NA TRBJ1-1 NA TRBV5-1 CASSGQMNTEAFF TGCGCCAGCAGTGGACAGATGAACACTGAAGCTTTCTTT
NA TRBJ1-5 NA TRBV30 CAWSPRNSNQPQHF TGTGCCTGGAGCCCTAGAAATAGCAATCAGCCCCAGCATTTT
TRBD1 TRBJ1-6 NA TRBV5-1 CASSYQGAKNSPLHF TGCGCCAGCAGCTATCAGGGGGCGAAGAATTCACCCCTCCACTTT
TRBD2 TRBJ2-1 NA TRBV7-9 CASSLIAGQHNEQFF TGTGCCAGCAGCTTAATAGCGGGCCAACACAATGAGCAGTTCTTC
TRBD1 TRBJ1-2 NA TRBV19 CASRGTGRYDYGYTF TGTGCCAGTAGGGGGACAGGGCGATACGACTATGGCTACACCTTC
TRBD2 TRBJ2-5 NA TRBV6-2/TRBV6-3 CASSQLTVLAGEETQYF TGTGCCAGCAGTCAGCTTACTGTTTTAGCGGGAGAAGAGACCCAGTACTTC
NA TRBJ2-1 NA TRBV6-6 CASSYGLANSYNEQFF TGTGCCAGCAGTTACGGGCTAGCGAACTCCTACAATGAGCAGTTCTTC
NA TRBJ1-1 once TRBV5-1 CASSLAEVANTEAFF TGCGCCAGCAGCTTGGCCGAGGTTGCGAACACTGAAGCTTTCTTT